These 18 T cell receptor beta chains originate from one sample sequenced in a study of molecular identifiers for immune sequencing clone quantification. TCRdb analysed the PCR reads with MiXCR anew, one entry per CDR3 protein. Here the sample spans under 600,000 distinct CDR3 sequences, roughly 26% being singletons. Material for sequencing was naive CD8+ T cells from blood, with Jurkat cell RNA spiked in. The sample's subset: FACS-sorted CD8+CD4-CCR7+CD45RA+ naive T cells. The source of these receptors is a human donor in good health. Some libraries in this study had Jurkat cell RNA spiked in.

This clonotype was recorded many times. This sequence joins TRBV13 and TRBJ2-2; possible D gene TRBD2, 5 bases. V dropped 2 bases and J dropped 1 base, with 14 bases sitting between them. CDR1 PRHDT and CDR2 FYEKMQ come from the germline V gene (reference sequence). The CDR3 length is 17 residues. The CDR3 here is CASSLSPGGLNTGELFF. The CDR3 DNA reads as TGTGCCAGCAGCTTATCCCCAGGCGGACTGAACACCGGGGAGCTGTTTTTT.

This clonotype has ten or more counts. The CDR3 region is CASSISSWTSGSTDTQYF. The CDR3 coding sequence is TGTGCCAGTAGTATATCTTCCTGGACTAGTGGCTCCACAGATACGCAGTATTTT. The gene calls are TRBV19 and TRBJ2-3, with 7 bases that match TRBD2. The junction had 13 bases not matched to a gene; V was cut back by 2 bases and J by 2 bases. Germline V gives CDR1 LNHDA, CDR2 SQIVND (reference sequence). The CDR3 totals 18 residues. Full variable domain (outside the CDR3, taken from reference TRBV19 and TRBJ2-3): DGGITQSPKYLFRKEGQNVTLSCEQNLNHDAMYWYRQDPGQGLRLIYYSQIVNDFQKGDIAEGYSVSREKKESFPLTVTSAQKNPTAFYLCASSISSWTSGSTDTQYFGPGTRLTVL.

This clonotype was recorded a few times. J is TRBJ2-5 and V is TRBV20-1, with a tentative D call TRBD2 (6 bases). V was cut by 5 bases and J by 4 bases, with 17 bases left in between. This CDR3 region has 14 residues. CDR1 is DFQATT and CDR2 is SNEGSKA in the germline V gene (reference sequence). Here the CDR3 DNA reads TGCAGTGCTCGAGGGACTCCATTCACAGAGACCCAGTACTTC. Encoded protein: CSARGTPFTETQYF.

DNA for the CDR3: TGTGCCAGCAGCCCTCCCGGCAGTGTGAACACTGAAGCTTTCTTT. It is translated as CASSPPGSVNTEAFF. The J gene is TRBJ1-1, the V gene TRBV7-9, with D uncertain. Germline V gene lookup returns CDR1 SEHNR and CDR2 FQNEAQ (reference sequence). The CDR3 contains 15 residues. V lost 5 bases, J lost 0 bases, and 13 bases lay in between. Looking up the rest from reference TRBV7-9 and TRBJ1-1 gives the full variable domain: DTGVSQNPRHKITKRGQNVTFRCDPISEHNRLYWYRQTLGQGPEFLTYFQNEAQLEKSRLLSDRFSAERPKGSFSTLEIQRTEQGDSAMYLCASSPPGSVNTEAFFGQGTRLTVV.

Comments on this clonotype: A much larger clonotype is one base distant, so this may be a read error. This chain uses TRBV29-1 with TRBJ2-2; perhaps TRBD2 as D (6 bases). CDR1 SQVTM and CDR2 ANQGSEA come from the germline V gene. CDR3 length: 13 amino acids. The CDR3 region is CSVDGSNTGGLFF. The DNA for the CDR3 is TGCAGCGTTGATGGCTCGAACACCGGGGGGCTGTTTTTT.

This clonotype showed up just a few times. The chain employs TRBV24-1 and TRBJ2-4; unclear D gene. In germline, CDR1 is KGHDR, CDR2 SFDVKD. Trimming took 7 bases from V and 9 from J, leaving 21 bases between them. The CDR3 is 15 residues long. CDR3 region: CATSGLGDLNGIQYF. DNA of the CDR3: TGTGCCACCAGCGGGTTGGGTGATCTTAATGGCATTCAGTACTTC.

This clonotype showed up just a few times. Germline and junction disagree at one end, which may indicate a read error. This chain uses TRBV9 with TRBJ2-2; 7 bases align to TRBD2. CDR3 length equals 15 residues. Germline values: CDR1 SGDLS, CDR2 YYNGEE. In DNA form, the CDR3 reads TGTGCCAGCAGCGACGGGACTACGAACACCCGGGAGCTGTTTTTT. This codes for CASSDGTTNTRELFF. Looking up the rest from reference TRBV9 and TRBJ2-2 gives the full variable domain: DSGVTQTPKHLITATGQRVTLRCSPRSGDLSVYWYQQSLDQGLQFLIQYYNGEERAKGNILERFSAQQFPDLHSELNLSSLELGDSALYFCASSDGTTNTRELFFGEGSRLTVL.

This clonotype was seen repeatedly, ten times or more. The J gene is TRBJ2-7, the V gene TRBV20-1; 8 bases map to TRBD1. CDR3 size: 15 residues. CDR1 DFQATT and CDR2 SNEGSKA come from the germline V gene (reference sequence). With 6 bases clipped from V and 2 bases from J, the junction kept 12 bases outside the gene matches. The CDR3 reads CSATGQTGDTYEQYF. The CDR3 DNA is TGCAGTGCCACGGGTCAGACAGGGGATACCTACGAGCAGTACTTC.

This clonotype was observed a handful of times. V gene TRBV6-6 combines with J gene TRBJ2-7, with 7 nucleotides matching TRBD2. Trimming removed 8 bases from V and 0 bases from J; junction bases left unmatched: 10. The CDR3 contains 15 residues. Germline V lookup: CDR1 MNHNY, CDR2 SVGAGI (reference sequence). The CDR3 loop reads CASGNSGMSSYEQYF. DNA for the CDR3: TGTGCCAGCGGAAACAGCGGGATGAGCTCCTACGAGCAGTACTTC.

Many counts were recorded for this clonotype. CDR3 nucleotide sequence: TGTGCCAGCAGTTGGGAGAACAATCAGCCCCAGCATTTT. Translating it yields CASSWENNQPQHF. This sequence joins TRBV7-9 and TRBJ1-5; D remains ambiguous. V was shortened by 6 bases and J by 3 bases, with 9 bases between the two germline ends. CDR1 SEHNR and CDR2 FQNEAQ come from the germline V gene (reference sequence). This CDR3 is built from 13 residues.

This sequence joins TRBV10-3 and TRBJ2-3; 8 nucleotides align to TRBD1. This CDR3 is built from 16 residues. Germline V lookup: CDR1 ENHRY, CDR2 SYGVKD. Losses at the gene ends were 3 bases for V and 4 bases for J; bases not matched to a gene: 9. Written as DNA, the CDR3 is TGTGCCATCAGTGATGTCCAGGGGGCCCTCCCAGATACGCAGTATTTT. Translating it yields CAISDVQGALPDTQYF.

This clonotype was seen repeatedly, ten times or more. The chain joins TRBV14 to TRBJ2-7; tentatively, D is TRBD2 (6 bases). V lost 0 bases to trimming and J lost 9 bases, with 12 bases between them. Germline assignment: CDR1 SGHDN and CDR2 FVKESK. The CDR3 spans 13 residues. This CDR3 reads CASSQDPRGGQYF. In DNA, the CDR3 is TGTGCCAGCAGCCAAGACCCCCGGGGAGGGCAGTACTTC.

This clonotype was seen only once. Mismatch with germline at one junction end may stem from a read error. The chain joins TRBV3-1 to TRBJ2-1; 10 nucleotides match TRBD2. Germline V gene data show CDR1 as LGHDT and CDR2 as YNNKEL (reference sequence). The CDR3 is 18 amino acids. CDR3 DNA sequence: TGTGCCGGCAGCCTGCGTTTGGGGAGCGGGGGGGCTGTAAATGAGCAGTTCTTC. It yields the protein CAGSLRLGSGGAVNEQFF.

This clonotype was observed at least ten times. This sequence joins TRBV28 and TRBJ2-5; 7 nucleotides match TRBD2. The CDR3 covers 15 residues. Germline CDR1 reads MDHEN; CDR2 reads SYDVKM. Unmatched junction bases numbered 6, after V lost 3 bases and J lost 2 bases. In DNA, the CDR3 is TGTGCCAGCAGTTTGTGGGGGGAGGGGCAAGAGACCCAGTACTTC. This translates into CASSLWGEGQETQYF.

This clonotype was observed once. The junction and the germline gene differ at one end; a read error may be behind it. V is TRBV6-2 or TRBV6-3 and J is TRBJ2-3; D remains unclear. Looked up from germline, CDR1 is MNHEY and CDR2 is SVGEGT. This CDR3 spans 11 amino acids. The chain's CDR3 is CAGSPGDTQYF. The CDR3 nucleotides are TGTGCCGGCAGTCCCGGCGATACGCAGTATTTT.

This clonotype was counted between two and nine times. The chain recombines TRBV29-1 with TRBJ2-1, with D tentatively TRBD1 (8 bases). This CDR3 is 14 amino acids long. Trimming shortened V by 3 bases and J by 9 bases, and 18 bases separated the two germline ends. Germline-derived CDR1 and CDR2 are SQVTM and ANQGSEA. The CDR3 nucleotides are TGCAGCGTTGAGTTGGCAGGGGGCGGGGGTGAGCAGTTCTTC. Amino acid sequence: CSVELAGGGGEQFF.

Details on this clonotype: A single base separates this from a much larger clone, so it may be a read error. This CDR3 reads CASSQEKTGQSYGHTF. The CDR3 DNA follows: TGCGCCAGCAGCCAAGAAAAAACAGGGCAATCCTATGGCCACACCTTC. The chain recombines TRBV4-3 with TRBJ1-2, with D possibly matching TRBD1 (6 bases). This CDR3 is 16 amino acids long. Germline-derived CDR1 and CDR2 are LGHNA and YSLEER.

The sample holds a few counts of this clonotype. This rearrangement joins TRBV6-5 to TRBJ2-1; no clear D. CDR1 and CDR2 (germline): MNHEY, SVGAGI. Trimming pared 2 bases from V and 10 bases from J, leaving 6 bases between. This CDR3 comprises 11 residues. In DNA form, the CDR3 reads TGTGCCAGCAGTTACCGGTTAGAGCAGTTCTTC. It translates to CASSYRLEQFF.